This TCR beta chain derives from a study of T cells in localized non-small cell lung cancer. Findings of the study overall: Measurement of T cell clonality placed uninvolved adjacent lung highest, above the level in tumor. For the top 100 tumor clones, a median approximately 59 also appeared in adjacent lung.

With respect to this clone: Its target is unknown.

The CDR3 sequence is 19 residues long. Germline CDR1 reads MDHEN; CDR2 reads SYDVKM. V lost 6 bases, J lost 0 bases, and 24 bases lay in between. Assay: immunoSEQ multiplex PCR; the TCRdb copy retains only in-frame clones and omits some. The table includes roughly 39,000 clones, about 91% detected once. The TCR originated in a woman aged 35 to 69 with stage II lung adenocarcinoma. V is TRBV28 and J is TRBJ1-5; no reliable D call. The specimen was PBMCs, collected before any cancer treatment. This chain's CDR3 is CASRVRLRYTADSNQPQHF. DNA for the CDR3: TGTGCCAGCAGAGTGAGACTGCGATACACAGCCGATAGCAATCAGCCCCAGCATTTT.